This T cell receptor (beta chain) emerged from a study of early T cells in non-severe SARS-CoV-2 infection (dated by TCRdb to about 2021). Notes on the research overall: TCR sequencing used bulk RNA from unsorted whole blood, so alpha and beta chains could not be paired. The investigation overall reported the following: VDJdb matching was skewed toward anti-spike CD8 responses, so virus-specific expansions were likely underestimated and private and CD4 specificities were missed.

Counted from cysteine to phenylalanine, this CDR3 has 15 amino acids. Only the CDR3 region is kept as DNA, spanning 45 bases read in frame from base 1. Cut back by 6 bases and 0 bases, the V and J ends lie 13 bases apart. The germline V gene yields MNHNS for CDR1 and SASEGT for CDR2. Details on this clonotype: What this receptor recognizes is not known. Within one base of it there is no much larger clone, and no base qualities were kept.

This was a case-control study nested in a cohort of healthcare workers in London, UK, who had nasopharyngeal swab PCR tests and blood samples taken every week. Healthcare workers were recruited between 23 and 31 March 2020, during the week of the UK lockdown, and were followed weekly for up to about 15 weeks. Libraries were built with 5' RACE. TCRdb records NextSeq 500 as the sequencer. Unique molecular identifiers were attached to individual cDNA molecules in the TCR library protocol so that sequencing error and PCR bias could be corrected. Both TCR alpha and beta chains were sequenced, and tight co-correlation was observed between alpha and beta sequence abundances in each sample. On the study's bioinformatics: Decombinator V4 was used to perform V gene, J gene and CDR3 annotation of TCR sequences. TCRs were defined as expanded if a significant change between any two time points was detected under a Poisson model with p below 0.0001. TCR abundances were normalised to the total number of TCRs sequenced per sample and expressed as counts per million. MAIT TCRs were defined by TRAV1-2 paired with TRAJ12, TRAJ20 or TRAJ33, and iNKT TCRs by TRAV10 paired with TRAJ18. VDJdb, accessed 1 November 2021, was searched for CMV, EBV and SARS-CoV-2 annotated TCRs, excluding TCRs annotated for multiple antigens. Through fastp at Q25 and MiXCR, TCRdb rebuilt clones from the public reads, retaining in-frame beta chains. Every entry covers one CDR3 protein and lists the most common genes and DNA from its rows. The V and J calls and clone size are TCRdb's, not the authors'. In this sample the table shows approximately 57,000 distinct CDR3 sequences, around 13% of which occur a single time. The biggest ten clones account for 1.2% to 1.5% of the sample.

Recombination linked TRBV6-1 to TRBJ2-3, and perhaps TRBD2 as D gene, on 5 matching bases. The specimen was whole blood. The receptor was derived from an adult who was a healthcare worker with PCR-confirmed SARS-CoV-2 infection or an uninfected control (not recorded which). The bases read TGTGCCAGCAGCGACTACCCTTCTAGCACAGATACGCAGTATTTT. Its coded protein is CASSDYPSSTDTQYF.